The 7 T cell receptor beta chains listed next were all sequenced from one sample in a study of control samples from healthy donors and cancer patients. Some clones are missing from TCRdb's copy, which holds only in-frame ones; the method was immunoSEQ multiplex PCR. The sample lists just over 150,000 clones; about 93% were seen once. Material for sequencing was blood. These receptors were collected from a man aged 45-65 years in good health.

The chain combines TRBV10-3 with TRBJ1-1, with D unclear. Trimming cost V 4 bases and J 6 bases, with 12 bases left between them. CDR3 length: 13 amino acids. CDR1 and CDR2 (germline): ENHRY, SYGVKD. CDR3: CAISVVGIAEAFF. The CDR3 coding sequence is TGTGCCATCAGTGTGGTGGGGATTGCTGAAGCTTTCTTT.

This rearrangement joins TRBV4-2 to TRBJ1-6; 9 bases are a match to TRBD1. The CDR3 has 15 amino acids. The ends lost 4 bases at V and 10 bases at J; junction bases unmatched: 8. Per the germline V gene, CDR1 is LGHNA and CDR2 is YNFKEQ. Here the CDR3 reads CASSRTTGGASPLHF. DNA for the CDR3: TGTGCCAGCAGCCGAACCACAGGGGGCGCGTCACCCCTCCACTTT.

V and J are TRBV28 and TRBJ1-1; D uncertain. The CDR3 loop spans 18 amino acids. Germline CDR1 reads MDHEN; CDR2 reads SYDVKM. The ends were cut back, 2 bases at V and 1 base at J, with 20 bases in the middle. The CDR3 DNA sequence: TGTGCCAGCAGTTTACCAGGAATTAGGTTGGGGAGGAACACTGAAGCTTTCTTT. Residues: CASSLPGIRLGRNTEAFF.

V is TRBV6-1 and J is TRBJ2-7, with D uncertain. Deletions cut 5 bases from V and 4 bases from J, with 9 bases between. Germline V gives CDR1 MNHNS, CDR2 SASEGT. The length of the CDR3 is 12 residues. DNA of the CDR3: TGTGCCAGCAGTCCCACAGCGTACGAGCAGTACTTC. This codes for CASSPTAYEQYF.

The gene calls are TRBV3-1 (or the pseudogene TRBV3-2) and TRBJ1-1; D unclear. CDR3 length equals 14 residues. The germline gives CDR1 LGHDT, CDR2 YNNKEL (reference sequence). The V end lost 2 bases, the J end lost 1 base, and 8 bases lay between the germline ends. The chain's CDR3 is CASSQPGENTEAFF. The CDR3 DNA reads TGTGCCAGCAGCCAACCTGGGGAGAACACTGAAGCTTTCTTT.

V gene TRBV30 combines with J gene TRBJ1-3; D might be TRBD1 (6 bases). Trimming shortened V by 2 bases and J by 1 base, and 15 bases separated the two germline ends. Germline V gene data show CDR1 as GTSNPN and CDR2 as SVGIG (reference sequence). The CDR3 loop spans 16 amino acids. CDR3 amino acids: CAWSLGAASSGNTIYF. CDR3 sequence (DNA): TGTGCCTGGAGTTTGGGGGCAGCTTCATCTGGAAACACCATATATTTT.

The chain has TRBV2 and TRBJ2-3; perhaps TRBD2 as D (6 bases). The CDR3 loop spans 14 amino acids. CDR1 SNHLY and CDR2 FYNNEI come from the germline V gene. V gave up 11 bases and J gave up 1 base, with 16 bases separating them. The CDR3 is CAATWRGGTDTQYF. DNA for the CDR3: TGTGCCGCTACTTGGCGGGGCGGCACAGATACGCAGTATTTT.